This T cell receptor beta chain was sequenced in a study of T cells of healthy individuals. TCRdb independently ran MiXCR on the 5' RACE reads; one entry per CDR3 protein. The sample includes 40,000 to 60,000 distinct CDR3 sequences, about 15% of them seen just once. The CDR3 spans 15 residues. Trimming took 5 bases from V and 5 from J; bases not matched to a gene: 10. CDR1 is SGHTA and CDR2 is FQGNSA in the germline V gene. This TCR came from a human donor in good health. The chain recombines TRBV7-2 with TRBJ1-1; 8 nucleotides match TRBD1. The CDR3: CASSGGQGARTEAFF. The CDR3 DNA sequence: TGTGCCAGCAGCGGAGGGCAGGGGGCGCGGACTGAAGCTTTCTTT.